The T cell receptor (beta chain) under discussion was sequenced for a study of T cells in Graves' hyperthyroidism and ophthalmopathy. Study-wide results and caveats: The majority of expanded thyroid clonotypes above 0.001 also appeared in blood.

The TCR beta CDR3 regions underwent amplification using RNA transcripts as the source. The HTBI primer set was used in a first-round RT-PCR of the TCR CDR3. TCRdb re-called the multiplex PCR reads with MiXCR, one entry per CDR3 protein. The repertoire holds approximately 600,000 distinct CDR3 sequences, with 14% as singletons. This clonotype was detected ten times or more. Its specificity is unknown. Between the trimmed V and J ends, which lost 7 bases and 6 bases, there was a span of 22 bases. CDR3 size: 15 residues. Germline V gene sequence: CDR1 MDHEN, CDR2 SYDVKM. The receptor was isolated from a woman under 40 with Graves' hyperthyroidism that later progressed to Graves' ophthalmopathy. The J gene is TRBJ2-7, the V gene TRBV28; the D gene could be TRBD1 or TRBD2 (5 bases each). Sequencing was done on a sample of blood. CDR3 nucleotide sequence: TGTGCCAGCAAGTTAGGGACCGCCGTGGTTGGCGAGCAGTACTTC. This gives the protein CASKLGTAVVGEQYF.